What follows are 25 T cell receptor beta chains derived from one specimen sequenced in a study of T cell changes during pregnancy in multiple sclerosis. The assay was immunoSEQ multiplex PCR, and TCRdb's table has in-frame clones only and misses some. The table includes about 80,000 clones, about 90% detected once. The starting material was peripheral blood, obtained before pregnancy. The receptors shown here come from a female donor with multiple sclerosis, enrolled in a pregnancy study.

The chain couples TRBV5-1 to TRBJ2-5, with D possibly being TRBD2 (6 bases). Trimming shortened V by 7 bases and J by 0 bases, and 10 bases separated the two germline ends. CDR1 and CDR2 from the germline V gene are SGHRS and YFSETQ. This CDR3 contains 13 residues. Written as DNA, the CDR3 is TGCGCCAGCGCACGGGGGTACCAAGAGACCCAGTACTTC. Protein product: CASARGYQETQYF.

The CDR3 here is CASSTPWPLGNTIYF. CDR3 DNA: TGTGCCAGTAGTACCCCTTGGCCTCTCGGAAACACCATATATTTT. The chain links TRBV19 to TRBJ1-3; no firm D call. This CDR3 comprises 15 residues. The germline V gene encodes CDR1 LNHDA and CDR2 SQIVND (reference sequence). V lost 4 bases, J lost 4 bases, and 14 bases lay in between.

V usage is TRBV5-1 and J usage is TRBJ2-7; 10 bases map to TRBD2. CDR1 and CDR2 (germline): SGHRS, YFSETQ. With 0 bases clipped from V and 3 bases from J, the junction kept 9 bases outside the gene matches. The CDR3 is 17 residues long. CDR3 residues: CASSLESSSGRGYEQYF. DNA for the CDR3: TGCGCCAGCAGCTTGGAGAGCTCTAGCGGGAGAGGCTACGAGCAGTACTTC.

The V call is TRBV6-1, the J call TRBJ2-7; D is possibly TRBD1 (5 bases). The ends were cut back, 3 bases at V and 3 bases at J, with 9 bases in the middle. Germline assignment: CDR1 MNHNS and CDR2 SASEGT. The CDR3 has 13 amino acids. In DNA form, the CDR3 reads TGTGCCAGCAGTGAGACAGCCCGCTACGAGCAGTACTTC. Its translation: CASSETARYEQYF.

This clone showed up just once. Written as DNA, the CDR3 is TGTGCCAGCAGTTATAAGGCCGGTAGGGGGCGGACTGAAGCTTTCTTT. Translating gives CASSYKAGRGRTEAFF. V and J are TRBV6-5 and TRBJ1-1; 7 nucleotides match TRBD1. Looked up from germline, CDR1 is MNHEY and CDR2 is SVGAGI. This CDR3 comprises 16 residues. With 3 bases clipped from V and 5 bases from J, the junction kept 12 bases outside the gene matches.

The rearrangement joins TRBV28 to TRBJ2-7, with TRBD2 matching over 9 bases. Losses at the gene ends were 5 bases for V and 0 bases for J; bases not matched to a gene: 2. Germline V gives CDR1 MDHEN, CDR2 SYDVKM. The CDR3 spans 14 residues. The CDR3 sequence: CASSLAGFSYEQYF. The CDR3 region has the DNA TGTGCCAGCAGTCTAGCGGGATTCTCCTACGAGCAGTACTTC.

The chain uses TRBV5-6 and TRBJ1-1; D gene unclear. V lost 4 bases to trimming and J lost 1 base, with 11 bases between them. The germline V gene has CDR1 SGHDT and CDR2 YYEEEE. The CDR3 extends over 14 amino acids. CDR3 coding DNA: TGTGCCAGCAGCCTCAACCAGTGGAACACTGAAGCTTTCTTT. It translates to CASSLNQWNTEAFF.

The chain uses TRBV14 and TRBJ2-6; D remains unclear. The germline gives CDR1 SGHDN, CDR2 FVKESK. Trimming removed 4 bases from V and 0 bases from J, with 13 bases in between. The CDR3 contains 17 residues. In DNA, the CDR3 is TGTGCCAGCAGCCCCCTTCCTCAGGCCTCTGGGGCCAACGTCCTGACTTTC. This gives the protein CASSPLPQASGANVLTF.

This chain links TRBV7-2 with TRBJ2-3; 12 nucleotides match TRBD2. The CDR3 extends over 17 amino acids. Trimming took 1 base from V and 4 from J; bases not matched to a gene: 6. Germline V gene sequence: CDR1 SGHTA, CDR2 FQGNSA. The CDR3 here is CASSLVASGRAADTQYF. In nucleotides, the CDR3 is TGTGCCAGCAGCTTAGTGGCTAGCGGGAGGGCCGCAGATACGCAGTATTTT.

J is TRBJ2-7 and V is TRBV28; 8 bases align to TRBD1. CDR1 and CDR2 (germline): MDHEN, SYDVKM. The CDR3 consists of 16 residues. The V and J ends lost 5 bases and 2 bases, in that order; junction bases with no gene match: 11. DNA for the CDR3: TGTGCCAGCAGTCCACTTTTTGGGACAGGAACCTACGAGCAGTACTTC. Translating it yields CASSPLFGTGTYEQYF.

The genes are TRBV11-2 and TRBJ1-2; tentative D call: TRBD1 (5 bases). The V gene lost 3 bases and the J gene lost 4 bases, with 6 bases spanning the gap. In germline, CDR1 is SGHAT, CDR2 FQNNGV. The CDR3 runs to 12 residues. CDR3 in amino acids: CASSFDSYGYTF. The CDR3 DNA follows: TGTGCCAGCAGCTTTGACAGCTATGGCTACACCTTC. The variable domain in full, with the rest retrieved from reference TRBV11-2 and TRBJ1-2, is EAGVAQSPRYKIIEKRQSVAFWCNPISGHATLYWYQQILGQGPKLLIQFQNNGVVDDSQLPKDRFSAERLKGVDSTLKIQPAKLEDSAVYLCASSFDSYGYTFGSGTRLTVV.

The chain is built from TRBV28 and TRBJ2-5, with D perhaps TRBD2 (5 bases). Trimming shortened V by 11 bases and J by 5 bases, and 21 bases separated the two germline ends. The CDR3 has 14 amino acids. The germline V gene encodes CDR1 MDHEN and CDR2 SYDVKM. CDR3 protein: CAGSFLGEAETQYF. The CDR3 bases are TGTGCCGGCTCGTTTCTGGGAGAGGCGGAGACCCAGTACTTC.

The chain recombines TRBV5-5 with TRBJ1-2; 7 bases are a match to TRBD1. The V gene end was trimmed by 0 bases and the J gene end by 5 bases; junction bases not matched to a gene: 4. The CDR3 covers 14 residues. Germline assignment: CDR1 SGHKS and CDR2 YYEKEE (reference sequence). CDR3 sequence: CASSLGDRIYGYTF. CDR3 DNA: TGTGCCAGCAGCTTGGGGGACAGAATTTATGGCTACACCTTC.

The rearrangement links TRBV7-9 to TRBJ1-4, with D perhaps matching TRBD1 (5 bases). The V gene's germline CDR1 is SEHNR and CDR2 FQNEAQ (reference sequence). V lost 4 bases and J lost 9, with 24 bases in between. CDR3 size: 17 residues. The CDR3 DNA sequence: TGTGCCAGCAGCTCGCCGCCGGGGGAGGGAATGTTCAAAAAACTGTTTTTT. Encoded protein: CASSSPPGEGMFKKLFF.

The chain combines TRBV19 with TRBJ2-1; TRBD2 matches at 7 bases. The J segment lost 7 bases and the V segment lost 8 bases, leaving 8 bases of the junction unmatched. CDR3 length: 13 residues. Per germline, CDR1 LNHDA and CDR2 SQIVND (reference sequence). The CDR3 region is CASWETGGNEQFF. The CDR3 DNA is TGTGCCAGTTGGGAGACCGGGGGGAATGAGCAGTTCTTC.

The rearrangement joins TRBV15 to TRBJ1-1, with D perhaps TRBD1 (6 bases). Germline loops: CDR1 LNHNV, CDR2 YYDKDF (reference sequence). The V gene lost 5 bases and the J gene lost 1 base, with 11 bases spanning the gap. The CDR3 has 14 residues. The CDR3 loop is CATSGDIGNTEAFF. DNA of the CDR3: TGTGCCACCAGCGGGGACATAGGGAACACTGAAGCTTTCTTT.

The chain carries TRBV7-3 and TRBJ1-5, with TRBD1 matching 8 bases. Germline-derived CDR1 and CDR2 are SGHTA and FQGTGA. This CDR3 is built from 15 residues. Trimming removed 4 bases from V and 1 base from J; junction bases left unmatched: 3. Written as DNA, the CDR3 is TGTGCCAGCAGCTCGACAGGGGCCAGCAATCAGCCCCAGCATTTT. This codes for CASSSTGASNQPQHF.

The CDR3 loop reads CATSRYRGVSYEQYF. DNA for the CDR3: TGTGCCACCAGCAGATACCGGGGAGTCTCCTACGAGCAGTACTTC. V and J are TRBV15 and TRBJ2-7; maybe TRBD2 (5 bases). Trimming removed 2 bases from V and 0 bases from J, with 11 bases in between. Germline CDR1 reads LNHNV; CDR2 reads YYDKDF (reference sequence). CDR3 length: 15 amino acids.

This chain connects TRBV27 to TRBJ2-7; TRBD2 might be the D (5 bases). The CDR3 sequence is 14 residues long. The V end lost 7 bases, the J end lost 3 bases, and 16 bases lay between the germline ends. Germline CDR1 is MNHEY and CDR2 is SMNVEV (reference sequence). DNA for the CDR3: TGTGCCAGCAAATCGGAAGGAGCGGTCTACGAGCAGTACTTC. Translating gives CASKSEGAVYEQYF.

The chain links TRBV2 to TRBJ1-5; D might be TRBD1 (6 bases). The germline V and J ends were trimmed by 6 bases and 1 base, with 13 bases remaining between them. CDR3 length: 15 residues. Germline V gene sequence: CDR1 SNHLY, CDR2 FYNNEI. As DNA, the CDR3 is TGTGCCAGCAGCCTCCGACAGGCCAGCAATCAGCCCCAGCATTTT. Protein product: CASSLRQASNQPQHF.

This CDR3 reads CASSPILAGGIYEQYF. The CDR3 nucleotides read TGTGCCAGCAGTCCAATTCTAGCGGGAGGAATCTACGAGCAGTACTTC. The chain combines TRBV28 with TRBJ2-7; TRBD2 matches 11 bases. The CDR3 has 16 amino acids. Looked up from germline, CDR1 is MDHEN and CDR2 is SYDVKM. V was clipped by 5 bases and J by 3 bases; unmatched bases: 9. Combining the CDR3 with reference TRBV28 and TRBJ2-7 gives the whole variable domain DVKVTQSSRYLVKRTGEKVFLECVQDMDHENMFWYRQDPGLGLRLIYFSYDVKMKEKGDIPEGYSVSREKKERFSLILESASTNQTSMYLCASSPILAGGIYEQYFGPGTRLTVT.

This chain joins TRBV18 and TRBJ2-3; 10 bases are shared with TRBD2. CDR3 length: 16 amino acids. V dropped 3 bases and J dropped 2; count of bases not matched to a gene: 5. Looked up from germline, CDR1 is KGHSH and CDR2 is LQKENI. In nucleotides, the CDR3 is TGTGCCAGCTCACCGATAGCGGGAGGTTCCACAGATACGCAGTATTTT. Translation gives CASSPIAGGSTDTQYF.

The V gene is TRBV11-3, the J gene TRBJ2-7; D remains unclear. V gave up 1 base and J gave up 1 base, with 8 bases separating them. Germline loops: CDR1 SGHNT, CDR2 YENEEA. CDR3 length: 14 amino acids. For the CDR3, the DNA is TGTGCCAGCAGCTTAGGTGGCAAGTCCTACGAGCAGTACTTC. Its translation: CASSLGGKSYEQYF. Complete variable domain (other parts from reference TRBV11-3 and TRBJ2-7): EAGVVQSPRYKIIEKKQPVAFWCNPISGHNTLYWYLQNLGQGPELLIRYENEEAVDDSQLPKDRFSAERLKGVDSTLKIQPAELGDSAVYLCASSLGGKSYEQYFGPGTRLTVT.

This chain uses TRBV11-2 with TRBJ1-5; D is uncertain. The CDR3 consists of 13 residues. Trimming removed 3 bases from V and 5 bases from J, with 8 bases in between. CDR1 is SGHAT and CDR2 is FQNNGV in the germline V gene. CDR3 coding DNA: TGTGCCAGCAGCTTGCGGGCCGATCAGCCCCAGCATTTT. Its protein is CASSLRADQPQHF.

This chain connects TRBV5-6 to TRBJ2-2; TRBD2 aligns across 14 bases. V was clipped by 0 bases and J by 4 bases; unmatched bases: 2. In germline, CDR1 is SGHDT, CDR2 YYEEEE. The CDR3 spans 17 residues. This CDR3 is CASSLVGTSGSTGELFF. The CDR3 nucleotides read TGTGCCAGCAGCTTGGTCGGGACTAGCGGGAGCACCGGGGAGCTGTTTTTT.